This T cell receptor beta chain was recorded in a study of early T cells in non-severe SARS-CoV-2 infection. Study background: Chains stayed unpaired after sequencing of bulk RNA from unsorted whole blood. Study-wide findings and caveats: Anti-spike CD8 responses were favored in VDJdb matching, and private and CD4 specificities were missed.

Germline V gives CDR1 SGHDT, CDR2 YYEEEE. J lost 2 bases, V lost 0 bases, and 3 bases had no gene match. The length of the CDR3 is 15 residues. This clonotype was found a few times. Its antigen remains unknown. Each cDNA molecule carried a unique molecular identifier. A single record per CDR3 protein comes from TCRdb applying MiXCR to the 5' RACE reads. The repertoire has 20,000 to 30,000 distinct CDR3 sequences, around 4.5% of them found once; the top ten carry about 4%. Material for sequencing was whole blood. This chain connects TRBV5-6 to TRBJ2-5, with 8 bases that match TRBD2. The origin of this receptor is an adult who was a healthcare worker with PCR-confirmed SARS-CoV-2 infection or an uninfected control (not recorded which). CDR3 residues: CASSLVTSGQETQYF. DNA for the CDR3: TGTGCCAGCAGCTTGGTTACTAGCGGACAAGAGACCCAGTACTTC.